This TCR beta chain was recorded in a study of OX40 agonist ivuxolimab in advanced cancers. The CDR3 has 15 amino acids. CDR1 is MDHEN and CDR2 is SYDVKM in the germline V gene. The junction had 5 bases not matched to a gene; V was cut back by 4 bases and J by 2 bases. The table came from immunoSEQ multiplex PCR; TCRdb's copy has only in-frame clones and leaves some out. The sample has 20,000 to 25,000 clones; about four fifths are singletons. The sample consisted of CD4+ or CD8+ T cells sorted from blood, taken in a trial of the OX40 agonist ivuxolimab. The sequence derives from an adult with an advanced solid tumor such as melanoma, head and neck, liver or kidney cancer. The chain couples TRBV28 to TRBJ2-1; 7 bases map to TRBD1. CDR3 nucleotide sequence: TGTGCCAGCAGTTCCCGACAGGGCCCCTACAATGAGCAGTTCTTC. The encoded protein is CASSSRQGPYNEQFF.